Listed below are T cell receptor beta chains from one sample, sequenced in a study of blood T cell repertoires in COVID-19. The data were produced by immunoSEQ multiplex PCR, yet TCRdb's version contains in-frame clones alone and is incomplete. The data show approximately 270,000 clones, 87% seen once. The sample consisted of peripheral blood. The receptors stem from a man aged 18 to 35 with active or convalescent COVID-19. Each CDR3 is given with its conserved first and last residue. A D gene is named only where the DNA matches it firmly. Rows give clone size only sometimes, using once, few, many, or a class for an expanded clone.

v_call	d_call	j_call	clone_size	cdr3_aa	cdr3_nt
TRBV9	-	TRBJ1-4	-	CASSVGLAGGEKLFF	TGTGCCAGCAGCGTCGGGCTGGCCGGGGGTGAAAAACTGTTTTTT
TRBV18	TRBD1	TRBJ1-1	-	CASAPGQGLFAEAFF	TGTGCCAGCGCCCCGGGACAGGGGCTGTTCGCTGAAGCTTTCTTT
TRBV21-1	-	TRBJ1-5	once	CASSHNQPQHF	TGTGCCAGCAGCCATAATCAGCCCCAGCATTTT
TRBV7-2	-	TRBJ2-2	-	CASSLLARVPGELFF	TGTGCCAGCAGCCTGTTAGCCAGGGTCCCCGGGGAGCTGTTTTTT
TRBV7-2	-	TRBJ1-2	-	CASSLGGGRNYGYTF	TGTGCCAGCAGCTTAGGCGGGGGAAGAAACTATGGCTACACCTTC
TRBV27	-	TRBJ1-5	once	CASSLYPGKSNQPQHF	TGTGCCAGCAGTTTATATCCAGGGAAGAGCAATCAGCCCCAGCATTTT
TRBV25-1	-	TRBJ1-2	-	CASSPSPGTTPHYGYTF	TGTGCCAGCAGTCCCTCCCCCGGGACAACCCCACACTATGGCTACACCTTC
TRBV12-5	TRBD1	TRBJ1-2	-	CASGLNRGGRAGYTF	TGTGCTAGTGGTTTGAACAGGGGGGGTAGGGCTGGCTACACCTTC
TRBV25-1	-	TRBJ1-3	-	CASSLSGSGNTIYF	TGTGCCAGCAGTCTATCAGGGTCTGGAAACACCATATATTTT
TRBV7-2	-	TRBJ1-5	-	CASSLSTTNSQPQHF	TGTGCCAGCAGCTTATCCACGACAAATAGTCAGCCCCAGCATTTT